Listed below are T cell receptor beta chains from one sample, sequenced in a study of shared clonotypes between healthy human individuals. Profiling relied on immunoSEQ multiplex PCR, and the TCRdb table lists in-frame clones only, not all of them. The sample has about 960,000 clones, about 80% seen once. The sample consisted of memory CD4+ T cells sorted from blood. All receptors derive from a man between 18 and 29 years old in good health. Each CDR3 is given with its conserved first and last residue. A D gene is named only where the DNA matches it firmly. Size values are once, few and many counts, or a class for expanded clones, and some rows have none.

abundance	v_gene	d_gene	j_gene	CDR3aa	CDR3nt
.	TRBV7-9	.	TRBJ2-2	CASSFGTTGELFF	TGTGCCAGCAGCTTCGGGACCACCGGGGAGCTGTTTTTT
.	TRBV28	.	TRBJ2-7	CASKGQNPYEQYF	TGTGCCAGCAAGGGGCAAAACCCATACGAGCAGTACTTC
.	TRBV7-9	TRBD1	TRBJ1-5	CASSAHLQGVLGNQPQHF	TGTGCCAGCAGCGCCCACCTACAGGGGGTACTTGGCAATCAGCCCCAGCATTTT
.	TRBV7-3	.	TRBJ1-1	CASRRGGSNTEAFF	TGTGCCAGCCGCAGAGGGGGATCAAACACTGAAGCTTTCTTT
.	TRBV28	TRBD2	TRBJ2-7	CASSWGTYPGGYEQYF	TGTGCCAGCAGCTGGGGGACCTACCCGGGAGGCTACGAGCAGTACTTC
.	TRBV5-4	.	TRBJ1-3	CASSPGVPGNTIYF	TGTGCCAGCAGCCCAGGGGTTCCTGGAAACACCATATATTTT
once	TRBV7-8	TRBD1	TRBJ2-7	CASSLDRGQFNEQYF	TGTGCCAGCAGCTTAGACAGGGGGCAATTCAACGAGCAGTACTTC
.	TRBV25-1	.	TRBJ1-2	CASSEVFASGYTF	TGTGCCAGCAGTGAGGTTTTCGCGTCCGGCTACACCTTC
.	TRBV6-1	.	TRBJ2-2	CASSGQPNTGELFF	TGTGCCAGCAGTGGACAGCCTAACACCGGGGAGCTGTTTTTT
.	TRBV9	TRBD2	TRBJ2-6	CASSAGGGSGANVLTF	TGTGCCAGCAGCGCGGGAGGGGGCTCTGGGGCCAACGTCCTGACTTTC
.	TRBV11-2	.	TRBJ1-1	CASSSGQLSEAFF	TGTGCCAGCAGCTCCGGACAGTTATCTGAAGCTTTCTTT
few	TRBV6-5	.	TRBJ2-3	CASSYFSRADTQYF	TGTGCCAGCAGTTACTTTTCTCGAGCAGATACGCAGTATTTT
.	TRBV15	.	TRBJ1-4	CATSRDRRGLNEKLFF	TGTGCCACCAGCAGAGATAGGAGGGGACTTAATGAAAAACTGTTTTTT
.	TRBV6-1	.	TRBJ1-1	CASKPAILNTEAFF	TGTGCCAGCAAGCCAGCGATCCTGAACACTGAAGCTTTCTTT
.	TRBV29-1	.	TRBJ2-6	CSVAATGANVLTF	TGCAGCGTTGCCGCAACTGGGGCCAACGTCCTGACTTTC
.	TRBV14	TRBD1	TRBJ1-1	CASSRRTGGSRTSEAFF	TGTGCCAGCAGCCGCCGGACAGGGGGCTCCCGAACTAGTGAAGCTTTCTTT
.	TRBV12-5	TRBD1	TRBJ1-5	CASGRGQGNQPQHF	TGTGCTAGTGGAAGGGGACAGGGAAATCAGCCCCAGCATTTT
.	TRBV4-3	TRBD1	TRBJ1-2	CASSQTSPGGPGYTF	TGCGCCAGCAGCCAAACGAGTCCAGGGGGGCCTGGCTACACCTTC
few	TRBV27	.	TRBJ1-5	CASSPDTGSGSNQPQHF	TGTGCCAGCAGTCCCGATACGGGTTCTGGGAGCAATCAGCCCCAGCATTTT
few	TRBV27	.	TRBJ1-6	CASRSTGPLHF	TGTGCCAGCAGGTCGACCGGTCCCCTCCACTTT
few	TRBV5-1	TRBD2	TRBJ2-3	CASSLTSPSTDTQYF	TGCGCCAGCAGCCTGACTAGCCCCAGCACAGATACGCAGTATTTT
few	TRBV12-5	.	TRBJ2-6	CASGDTGLGANVLTF	TGTGCTAGTGGTGATACAGGGCTGGGGGCCAACGTCCTGACTTTC
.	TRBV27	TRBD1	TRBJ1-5	CASRSQGGSNQPQHF	TGTGCCAGCAGGTCTCAGGGGGGTAGCAATCAGCCCCAGCATTTT
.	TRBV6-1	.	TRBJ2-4	CASMSRVAGKNIQYF	TGTGCCAGCATGAGCAGGGTAGCAGGCAAAAACATTCAGTACTTC
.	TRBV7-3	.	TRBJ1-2	CASSPYDGPRGYTF	TGTGCCAGCAGCCCGTACGACGGTCCTCGTGGCTACACCTTC
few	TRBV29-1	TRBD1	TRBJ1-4	CSVRQGEIEKLFF	TGCAGCGTCCGACAGGGGGAGATTGAAAAACTGTTTTTT
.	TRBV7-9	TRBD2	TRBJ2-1	CASSLGGAGGVNEQFF	TGTGCCAGCAGCTTAGGCGGAGCGGGAGGGGTTAATGAGCAGTTCTTC
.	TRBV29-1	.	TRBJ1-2	CSAGGREAGYTF	TGCAGCGCCGGGGGGCGCGAGGCTGGCTACACCTTC
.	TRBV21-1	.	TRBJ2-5	CASSPPEGRRGETQYF	TGTGCCAGCAGCCCACCGGAGGGGAGGCGCGGGGAGACCCAGTACTTC
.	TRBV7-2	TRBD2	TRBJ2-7	CASSLASGGLTYEQYF	TGTGCCAGCAGCTTAGCTAGCGGGGGGTTGACCTACGAGCAGTACTTC
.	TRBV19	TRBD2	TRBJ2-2	CASSIPRETSGRVNTGELFF	TGTGCCAGTAGTATCCCCCGGGAAACTAGCGGGAGGGTTAACACCGGGGAGCTGTTTTTT
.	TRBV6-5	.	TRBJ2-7	CASSSKPGPTSQQYF	TGTGCCAGCAGTTCGAAGCCGGGACCGACGTCCCAGCAGTACTTC
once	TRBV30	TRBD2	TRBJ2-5	CAWTSGGAETQYF	TGTGCCTGGACTAGCGGGGGTGCAGAGACCCAGTACTTC
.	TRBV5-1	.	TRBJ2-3	CASSLGGSRLSTDTQYF	TGCGCCAGCAGCTTGGGTGGGAGTAGGCTCAGCACAGATACGCAGTATTTT
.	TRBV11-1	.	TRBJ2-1	CASSSNDRSSYNEQFF	TGTGCCAGCAGCTCAAACGACAGGAGCTCCTACAATGAGCAGTTCTTC
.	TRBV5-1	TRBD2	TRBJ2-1	CASSERGGPSNEQFF	TGCGCCAGCAGCGAGCGGGGGGGCCCGTCCAATGAGCAGTTCTTC
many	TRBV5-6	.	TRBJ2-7	CASSPGTGSREQYF	TGTGCCAGCAGCCCAGGGACTGGGTCCCGCGAGCAGTACTTC
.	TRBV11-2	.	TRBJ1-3	CASSQKGNTIYF	TGTGCCAGCAGCCAAAAAGGAAACACCATATATTTT
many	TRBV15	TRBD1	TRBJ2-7	CATSRRGTGLLEQYF	TGTGCCACCAGCCGAAGGGGGACAGGGTTACTCGAGCAGTACTTC
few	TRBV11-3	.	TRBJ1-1	CASSLKNTEAFF	TGTGCCAGCAGCTTAAAGAACACTGAAGCTTTCTTT
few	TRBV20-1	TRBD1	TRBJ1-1	CMTNRGHEAFF	TGCATGACTAACAGGGGGCATGAAGCTTTCTTT
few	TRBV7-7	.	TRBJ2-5	CASSSTAGLGTQYF	TGTGCTAGCAGCTCCACTGCCGGGTTAGGAACCCAGTACTTC